Each of the 28 T cell receptor beta chains below was sequenced from the same sample in a study of identical twins (TCRdb year 2016). The protocol used for the library was 5' RACE. The data were produced on an Illumina HiSeq 2000. Using fastp at Q25 and MiXCR, TCRdb reprocessed the public reads and kept productive beta chains. Every entry covers one CDR3 protein and lists the most common genes and DNA from its rows. This sample holds some 1,600,000 distinct CDR3 sequences; roughly 35% were observed only once. The ten largest make up around 0.25% of the sample. Material for sequencing was cord blood. The source of these receptors is a newborn girl in good health.

The rearrangement uses TRBV29-1 and TRBJ1-1; possibly TRBD1 for D (6 bases). In germline, CDR1 is SQVTM, CDR2 ANQGSEA. Trimming removed 1 base at V and 6 bases at J, with 15 bases between. The CDR3 consists of 14 residues. CDR3 DNA: TGCAGCGTTGAAGTCCTGGGGGCAGCCCCTGAAGCTTTCTTT. As protein: CSVEVLGAAPEAFF.

This clonotype has a handful of counts. The V call is TRBV10-3, the J call TRBJ2-7; 11 bases are shared with TRBD1. The CDR3 runs 14 residues. Germline V gene lookup returns CDR1 ENHRY and CDR2 SYGVKD. J was trimmed by 7 bases and V by 9 bases; bases with no gene match: 11. This chain's CDR3 is CAIAGTGGAGEQYF. The DNA for the CDR3 is TGTGCCATAGCCGGGACAGGGGGAGCAGGGGAGCAGTACTTC.

The chain carries TRBV5-5 and TRBJ2-3, with TRBD1 matching 8 bases. The CDR3 contains 16 residues. Looked up from germline, CDR1 is SGHKS and CDR2 is YYEKEE (reference sequence). V dropped 4 bases and J dropped 2; count of bases not matched to a gene: 9. For the CDR3, the DNA is TGTGCCAGCAGCGCCCAGACAGGGGTCCTCACAGATACGCAGTATTTT. It is translated as CASSAQTGVLTDTQYF.

V gene TRBV6-6 combines with J gene TRBJ2-5; D is ambiguous. Per the germline V gene, CDR1 is MNHNY and CDR2 is SVGAGI (reference sequence). CDR3 length: 15 residues. Trimming left V 2 bases short and J 2 bases short, with 12 bases between. CDR3 region: CASSYERLRQETQYF. The CDR3 coding sequence is TGTGCCAGCAGTTACGAGAGGCTCAGGCAAGAGACCCAGTACTTC.

DNA for the CDR3: TGTGCCAGCAGGTCCCCGACCCAGGGGTTTAGCAATCAGCCCCAGCATTTT. Encoded protein: CASRSPTQGFSNQPQHF. The chain is built from TRBV6-2 or TRBV6-3 and TRBJ1-5; D is possibly TRBD1 (6 bases). The germline V gene encodes CDR1 MNHEY and CDR2 SVGEGT. The V end lost 6 bases, the J end lost 0 bases, and 18 bases lay between the germline ends. CDR3 length equals 17 residues.

The chain carries TRBV20-1 and TRBJ2-3, with 7 bases that match TRBD2. In germline, CDR1 is DFQATT, CDR2 SNEGSKA (reference sequence). The CDR3 loop spans 15 amino acids. CDR3 residues: CSMLGSGTSTDTQYF. CDR3 bases: TGCAGCATGCTCGGGAGCGGGACGAGCACAGATACGCAGTATTTT.

V is TRBV20-1 and J is TRBJ2-7; TRBD1 matches 7 bases. The CDR3 is made up of 13 amino acids. The germline gives CDR1 DFQATT, CDR2 SNEGSKA (reference sequence). J gave up 4 bases and V 7 bases, and 10 bases lay outside the gene matches. CDR3 sequence: CSDPGTASYEQYF. CDR3 DNA sequence: TGCAGTGATCCCGGGACAGCCTCTTACGAGCAGTACTTC.

V is TRBV4-1 and J is TRBJ2-7; no clear D gene. The V end lost 1 base, the J end lost 7 bases, and 11 bases lay between the germline ends. Germline V gene data show CDR1 as MGHRA and CDR2 as YSYEKL. The CDR3 covers 13 residues. CDR3 DNA: TGCGCCAGCAGCCAAGGTATAAACAATGAGCAGTACTTC. It yields the protein CASSQGINNEQYF.

This clonotype was counted a few times. V gene TRBV28 combines with J gene TRBJ2-3, with a tentative D call TRBD1 (6 bases). Per the germline V gene, CDR1 is MDHEN and CDR2 is SYDVKM. The V end lost 3 bases, the J end lost 0 bases, and 13 bases lay between the germline ends. The CDR3 consists of 16 residues. The CDR3 DNA sequence: TGTGCCAGCAGTTTGGGGGCGAGAGCTAGCACAGATACGCAGTATTTT. Translating gives CASSLGARASTDTQYF.

The V gene is TRBV19, the J gene TRBJ1-1; 11 bases agree with TRBD1. The ends lost 5 bases at V and 2 bases at J; junction bases unmatched: 7. CDR1 is LNHDA and CDR2 is SQIVND in the germline V gene (reference sequence). The CDR3 covers 16 residues. The CDR3 spells CASSRRDRGFNTEAFF. The CDR3 nucleotides read TGTGCCAGTAGTCGAAGGGACAGGGGGTTCAACACTGAAGCTTTCTTT.

The V call is TRBV11-2, the J call TRBJ2-1; D gene uncertain. Trimming stripped 0 bases from V and 6 bases from J, with 9 bases between. The CDR3 runs to 14 residues. Per the germline V gene, CDR1 is SGHAT and CDR2 is FQNNGV. DNA for the CDR3: TGTGCCAGCAGCTTAGATAACCCAATCAATGAGCAGTTCTTC. Protein: CASSLDNPINEQFF. The full variable domain, its missing parts supplied by reference TRBV11-2 and TRBJ2-1, is EAGVAQSPRYKIIEKRQSVAFWCNPISGHATLYWYQQILGQGPKLLIQFQNNGVVDDSQLPKDRFSAERLKGVDSTLKIQPAKLEDSAVYLCASSLDNPINEQFFGPGTRLTVL.

The chain combines TRBV12-3 or TRBV12-4 with TRBJ2-7, with TRBD2 identical over 10 bases. CDR3 size: 16 residues. Trimming cost V 6 bases and J 3 bases; bases outside gene matches: 11. The CDR3 sequence is CASRGPGLAEYYEQYF. CDR3 sequence (DNA): TGTGCCAGCAGGGGGCCCGGACTAGCGGAGTACTACGAGCAGTACTTC.

The rearrangement links TRBV10-3 to TRBJ1-1; 7 positions match TRBD1. With V trimmed by 4 bases and J by 6 bases, 8 bases remained unmatched. The germline V gene has CDR1 ENHRY and CDR2 SYGVKD. This CDR3 is 14 amino acids long. The CDR3 is CAISATQGRSEAFF. In DNA form, the CDR3 reads TGTGCCATCAGTGCTACACAGGGGCGTTCTGAAGCTTTCTTT.

This clonotype was picked up many times. This chain links TRBV18 with TRBJ1-2; the D is unclear. Trimming left V 4 bases short and J 4 bases short, with 10 bases between. Germline CDR1 and CDR2: KGHSH and LQKENI. This CDR3 comprises 13 residues. Here the CDR3 reads CASSQDGSYGYTF. For the CDR3, the DNA is TGTGCCAGCTCACAAGACGGCAGCTATGGCTACACCTTC.

The chain is built from TRBV20-1 and TRBJ2-5, with TRBD1 matching 7 bases. There are 12 residues in the CDR3. V shed 6 bases and J 4 bases; nucleotides not matched to a gene: 5. CDR1 DFQATT and CDR2 SNEGSKA come from the germline V gene (reference sequence). The CDR3 region has the DNA TGCAGTGCCTATAGGACAGGAGAGACCCAGTACTTC. Its translation is CSAYRTGETQYF.

This clonotype showed up just a few times. V and J are TRBV20-1 and TRBJ2-3, with TRBD2 identical over 9 bases. The CDR3 length is 14 residues. The germline V gene encodes CDR1 DFQATT and CDR2 SNEGSKA (reference sequence). V gave up 3 bases and J gave up 2 bases; unmatched junction bases: 3. The CDR3 nucleotides are TGCAGTGCTAGGATAGCGGGGGCCACAGATACGCAGTATTTT. As protein: CSARIAGATDTQYF.

A remark on this clonotype: The junction differs from germline at one of its ends, possibly a read error. The chain links TRBV5-1 to TRBJ2-3; a possible D gene is TRBD1 (6 bases). Germline V gene sequence: CDR1 SGHRS, CDR2 YFSETQ. The CDR3 totals 15 residues. In DNA, the CDR3 is TGCGCCAGCAGCCCGAGACAGGCTCCCACAGGTACGCAGTATTTT. It translates to CASSPRQAPTGTQYF.

This clonotype was seen more than once but under ten times. This chain uses TRBV20-1 with TRBJ1-5, with no clear D. Germline CDR1 DFQATT, CDR2 SNEGSKA (reference sequence). This CDR3 contains 15 residues. The germline V and J ends were trimmed by 3 bases and 2 bases, with 14 bases remaining between them. The CDR3 region has the DNA TGCAGTGCTAGCACTAAGGGTAAGGGCAATCAGCCCCAGCATTTT. This gives the protein CSASTKGKGNQPQHF.

This sequence joins TRBV7-8 and TRBJ2-2; 11 positions match TRBD2. Germline CDR1 and CDR2: SGHVS and FQNEAQ. J was trimmed by 0 bases and V by 5 bases; bases with no gene match: 8. The CDR3 contains 18 residues. CDR3 coding DNA: TGTGCCAGCAGCCTGGGACTAGCGGCCTCCGCGAACACCGGGGAGCTGTTTTTT. Its protein product is CASSLGLAASANTGELFF.

Remarks on this clonotype: The junction shows a germline mismatch at one end, possibly a read error. The J gene is TRBJ2-3, the V gene TRBV9, with TRBD2 identical over 10 bases. Germline V gene sequence: CDR1 SGDLS, CDR2 YYNGEE. There are 16 residues in the CDR3. The CDR3 region has the DNA TGTGCCAGCAGCGTATTAGCGGGGGGCCCCCCAGATACGCACTATTTT. Translation: CASSVLAGGPPDTHYF.

In its sample, this clonotype was seen a few times. V and J are TRBV4-1 and TRBJ2-3; D gene unclear. CDR3 length: 17 residues. V lost 4 bases and J lost 1, with 18 bases in between. CDR1 is MGHRA, CDR2 YSYEKL, per germline. In nucleotides, the CDR3 is TGCGCCAGCAGCCCCTATCATCTAGGCTCGGGCACAGATACGCAGTATTTT. It translates to CASSPYHLGSGTDTQYF.

The chain employs TRBV10-3 and TRBJ1-6, with a tentative D call TRBD1 (6 bases). Trimming shortened V by 6 bases and J by 5 bases, and 8 bases separated the two germline ends. The germline V gene has CDR1 ENHRY and CDR2 SYGVKD. The CDR3 spans 13 residues. CDR3 sequence reads: CAIRGAHNSPLHF. CDR3 in DNA: TGTGCCATCAGGGGGGCGCATAATTCACCCCTCCACTTT.

Concerning this clonotype: Relative to the germline gene, one junction end is altered; a read error may explain this. V gene TRBV5-1 combines with J gene TRBJ1-4; possible D gene TRBD1, 5 bases. Germline assignment: CDR1 SGHRS and CDR2 YFSETQ. This CDR3 comprises 14 residues. As DNA, the CDR3 is TGCGCCAGCAGCTCCGGGACGGCTAATGAAAAAATGTTTTTT. Translated, it gives CASSSGTANEKMFF.

The chain is built from TRBV3-1 and TRBJ2-5; 7 bases match TRBD1. After removal of 6 bases from V and 11 bases from J, the junction contained 21 bases not matched to a gene. The germline V gene encodes CDR1 LGHDT and CDR2 YNNKEL (reference sequence). The CDR3 loop spans 16 amino acids. The CDR3 coding sequence is TGTGCCAGCAGTCGGCTAGCAGGGGGTACATCCAATGAGCAGTACTTC. Encoded protein: CASSRLAGGTSNEQYF.

V gene TRBV4-1 combines with J gene TRBJ2-2; 12 bases agree with TRBD2. The V gene's germline CDR1 is MGHRA and CDR2 YSYEKL. Trimming at V came to 3 bases and at J to 7 bases, leaving 12 bases not matched to a gene. This CDR3 comprises 18 residues. CDR3 sequence: CASSQSRLAGDKGGELFF. Written as DNA, the CDR3 is TGCGCCAGCAGCCAGAGCCGACTAGCGGGAGACAAGGGCGGGGAGCTGTTTTTT.

In its sample, this clonotype was seen many times. V gene TRBV2 combines with J gene TRBJ2-7; D possibly matches TRBD1 or TRBD2 (5 bases each). The CDR3 consists of 12 residues. V gave up 6 bases and J gave up 4 bases, with 10 bases separating them. The germline gives CDR1 SNHLY, CDR2 FYNNEI. In DNA, the CDR3 is TGTGCCAGCAGCCGGGACGTTTACGAGCAGTACTTC. Translated: CASSRDVYEQYF.

CDR3 nucleotide sequence: TGTGCCAGCAGCAGTACATACTTGAATACGCAGTATTTT. Its translation is CASSSTYLNTQYF. This chain joins TRBV9 and TRBJ2-3; D remains ambiguous. V lost 4 bases, J lost 7 bases, and 13 bases lay in between. The germline CDR1 and CDR2 sequences are SGDLS and YYNGEE. This CDR3 has 13 residues.

This clonotype was recorded a few times. The chain couples TRBV29-1 to TRBJ2-2; D not certain. V gave up 4 bases and J gave up 3 bases, with 3 bases separating them. This CDR3 is 11 amino acids long. The germline V gene encodes CDR1 SQVTM and CDR2 ANQGSEA. For the CDR3, the DNA is TGCAGCGTTGGACACACCGGGGAGCTGTTTTTT. This sequence encodes CSVGHTGELFF.